These T cell receptor beta chains were read from a single sample in a study of blood T cell repertoires in COVID-19. The repertoire was sequenced with immunoSEQ multiplex PCR; TCRdb's copy has only in-frame clones and lacks some. The top ten hold 2% of the sample, which has over 95,000 clones, about four fifths seen once. Sequenced input: peripheral blood. Every receptor here comes from a man between 65 and 85 years old with active or convalescent COVID-19. Both conserved end residues are part of each CDR3. The D gene is left open where the match is weak. Rows may omit the clone size; those that give it use once, few, many or a size class.

- - 13 TRBJ1-6 TRBV2 TGTGCCAGCACCAGGGCGGGAGATTCACCCCTCCACTTT CASTRAGDSPLHF
- - 14 TRBJ1-5 TRBV13 TGTGCCAGCAGCTTAGGGGCCAGGGAGGGGCCCCAGCATTTT CASSLGAREGPQHF
TRBD1 - 16 TRBJ2-7 TRBV6-5 TGTGCCAGCAGTTACTCGACCGGGACAGGGAAGTACGAGCAGTACTTC CASSYSTGTGKYEQYF
TRBD1 few 13 TRBJ1-5 TRBV2 TGTGCCAGCAGTTTGGACAGGGTGCAGCCCCAGCATTTT CASSLDRVQPQHF
- - 14 TRBJ2-7 TRBV5-1 TGCGCCAGCAGCTCGGACGGAACCAGCGGCGAGCAGTACTTC CASSSDGTSGEQYF
- - 13 TRBJ1-3 TRBV12-3/TRBV12-4 TGTGCCAGCAGACAGAGCTCTGGAAACACCATATATTTT CASRQSSGNTIYF
TRBD2 - 18 TRBJ2-7 TRBV7-2 TGTGCCAGCAGCTCTCGTGCTAGCGGGGGGGACAGCTCCTACGAGCAGTACTTC CASSSRASGGDSSYEQYF
- - 15 TRBJ2-1 TRBV28 TGTGCCAGCAGTTCCCCCCATCGGGGGGCTGATGAGCAGTTCTTC CASSSPHRGADEQFF
- - 15 TRBJ2-7 TRBV4-1 TGCGCCAGCAGCCAACAGGTGGCACTCCCCTACGAGCAGTACTTC CASSQQVALPYEQYF
- - 11 TRBJ1-1 TRBV21-1 TGTGCCAGCAGATCAGGGTCGCGCGCTTTCTTT CASRSGSRAFF
- - 14 TRBJ2-7 TRBV2 TGTGCCAGCAATTTCGAACAGGGTTCCTACGAGCAGTACTTC CASNFEQGSYEQYF
- - 13 TRBJ2-1 TRBV24-1 TGTGCCACCAGTGATTTCTCAGGCCATGAGCAGTTCTTC CATSDFSGHEQFF
TRBD1 - 15 TRBJ1-4 TRBV23-1 TGCGCCAGCGGGGGACAGGGGGTGAAGGATGAAAAACTGTTTTTT CASGGQGVKDEKLFF
TRBD2 - 16 TRBJ2-2 TRBV5-1 TGCGCCAGCAGCTCGTTTAGCGGGGGGGCAACCGGGGAGCTGTTTTTT CASSSFSGGATGELFF
- once 14 TRBJ2-3 TRBV5-1 TGCGCCAGCAGCTTCGGACTAGGGGGGGATACGCAGTATTTT CASSFGLGGDTQYF
TRBD2 once 15 TRBJ2-3 TRBV28 TGTGCCAGCAGTCCAACTAGCGGCAACACAGATACGCAGTATTTT CASSPTSGNTDTQYF
- - 17 TRBJ1-6 TRBV9 TGTGCCAGCAGCCCGTCCCTCTACGGGGGGGATAATTCACCCCTCCACTTT CASSPSLYGGDNSPLHF
TRBD2 - 17 TRBJ2-1 TRBV2 TGTGCCAGCAGTGACCTAAGGTGGCGGGGGGACTACAATGAGCAGTTCTTC CASSDLRWRGDYNEQFF
TRBD1 - 14 TRBJ1-1 TRBV5-1 TGCGCCAGCAGCGCGGGGACAGCCAACACTGAAGCTTTCTTT CASSAGTANTEAFF
- - 14 TRBJ2-5 TRBV6-6 TGTGCCAGCAGCGCCGGGGGTTCGGTAGGGACCCAGTACTTC CASSAGGSVGTQYF
TRBD1 - 17 TRBJ1-1 TRBV28 TGTGCCAGCCTGCCCCTAGACAGGGGGCTCTCGAACACTGAAGCTTTCTTT CASLPLDRGLSNTEAFF
TRBD1 - 14 TRBJ1-5 TRBV6-6 TGTGCCAGCAGCCGACAGGGAAGGGAACAGCCCCAGCATTTT CASSRQGREQPQHF
- - 16 TRBJ1-1 TRBV27 TGTGCCAGCAGTCCCTACAGGGTAGGGGTGAACACTGAAGCTTTCTTT CASSPYRVGVNTEAFF
TRBD1 once 13 TRBJ1-1 TRBV30 TGTGCCTGGTCTCGGGCAGGGGGCACTGAAGCTTTCTTT CAWSRAGGTEAFF
TRBD2 - 15 TRBJ2-1 TRBV6-5 TGTGCCAGCAGTTCGTCGGCTAGCGGGGGGGATGAGCAGTTCTTC CASSSSASGGDEQFF
TRBD1 - 11 TRBJ1-4 TRBV29-1 TGCAGCGCCCGGGACAGCGAAAAACTGTTTTTT CSARDSEKLFF
TRBD1 - 16 TRBJ1-4 TRBV7-2 TGTGCCAGCAGCTCTAGCTCCGGGACAGGGGGGGAAAAACTGTTTTTT CASSSSSGTGGEKLFF
- - 14 TRBJ1-3 TRBV28 TGTGCCAGCAGTCCTCCAGGCAGCCAGCACACCATATATTTT CASSPPGSQHTIYF
TRBD1 - 15 TRBJ1-6 TRBV27 TGTGCCAGCAGTCCAATTACAGGGGAAAATTCACCCCTCCACTTT CASSPITGENSPLHF
TRBD1 - 15 TRBJ2-7 TRBV2 TGTGCCAGCAGTGAATATGGGACAGGGTCCTACGAGCAGTACTTC CASSEYGTGSYEQYF
TRBD1 - 14 TRBJ1-6 TRBV20-1 TGCAGTGCTAGTACAGGGGGGAATAATTCACCCCTCCACTTT CSASTGGNNSPLHF
- once 14 TRBJ2-3 TRBV5-5 TGTGCCAGCAGCCCCCAGGCTAGCACAGATACGCAGTATTTT CASSPQASTDTQYF